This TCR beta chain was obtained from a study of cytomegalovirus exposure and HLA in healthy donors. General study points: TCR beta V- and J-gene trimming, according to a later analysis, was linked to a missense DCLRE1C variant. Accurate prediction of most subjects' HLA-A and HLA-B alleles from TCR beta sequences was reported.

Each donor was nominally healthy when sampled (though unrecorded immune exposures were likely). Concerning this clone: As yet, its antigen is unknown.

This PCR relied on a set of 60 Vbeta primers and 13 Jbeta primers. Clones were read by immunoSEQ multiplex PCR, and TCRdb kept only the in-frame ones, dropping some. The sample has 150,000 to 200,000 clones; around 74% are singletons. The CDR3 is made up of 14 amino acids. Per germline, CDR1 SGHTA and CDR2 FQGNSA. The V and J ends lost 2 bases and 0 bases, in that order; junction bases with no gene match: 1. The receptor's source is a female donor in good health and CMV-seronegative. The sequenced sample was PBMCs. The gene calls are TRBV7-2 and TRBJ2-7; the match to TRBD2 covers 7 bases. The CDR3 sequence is CASSLPSGSYEQYF. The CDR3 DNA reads TGTGCCAGCAGCTTACCTAGCGGCTCCTACGAGCAGTACTTC.